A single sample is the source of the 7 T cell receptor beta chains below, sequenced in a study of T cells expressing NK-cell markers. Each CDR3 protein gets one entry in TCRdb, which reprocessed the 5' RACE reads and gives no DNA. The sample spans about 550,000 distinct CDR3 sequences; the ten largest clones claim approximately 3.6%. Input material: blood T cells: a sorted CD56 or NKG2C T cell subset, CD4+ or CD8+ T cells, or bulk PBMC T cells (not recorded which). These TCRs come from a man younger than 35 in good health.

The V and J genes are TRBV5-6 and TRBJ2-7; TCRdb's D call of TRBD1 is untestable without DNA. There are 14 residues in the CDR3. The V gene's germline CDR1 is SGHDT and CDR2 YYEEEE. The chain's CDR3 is CASRRAGTGDEQYF. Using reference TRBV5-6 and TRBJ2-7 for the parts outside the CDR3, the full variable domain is DAGVTQSPTHLIKTRGQQVTLRCSPKSGHDTVSWYQQALGQGPQFIFQYYEEEERQRGNFPDRFSGHQFPNYSSELNVNALLLGDSALYLCASRRAGTGDEQYFGPGTRLTVT.

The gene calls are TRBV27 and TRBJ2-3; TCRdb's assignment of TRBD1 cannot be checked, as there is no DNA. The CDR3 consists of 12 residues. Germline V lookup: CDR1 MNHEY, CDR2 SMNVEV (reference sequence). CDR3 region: CAVRGRTDTQYF.

CDR3 sequence reads: CSVRPTGRETQYF. The chain recombines TRBV29-1 with TRBJ2-5; TCRdb indicates TRBD1, and absent DNA this call remains unverified. Germline V gene data show CDR1 as SQVTM and CDR2 as ANQGSEA. The CDR3 runs 13 residues.

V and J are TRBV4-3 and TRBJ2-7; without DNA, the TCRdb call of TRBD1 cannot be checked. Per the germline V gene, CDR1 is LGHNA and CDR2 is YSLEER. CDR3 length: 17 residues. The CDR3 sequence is CASSLDRGTGLTYEQYF.

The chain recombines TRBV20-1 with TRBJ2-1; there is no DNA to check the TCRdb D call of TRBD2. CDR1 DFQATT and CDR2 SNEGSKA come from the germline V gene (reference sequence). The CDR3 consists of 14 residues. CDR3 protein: CSARGVSGIYEQFF.

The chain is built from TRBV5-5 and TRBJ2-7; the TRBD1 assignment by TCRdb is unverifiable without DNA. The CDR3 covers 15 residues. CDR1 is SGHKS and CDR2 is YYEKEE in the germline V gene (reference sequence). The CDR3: CASSFVTGGRKEQYF.

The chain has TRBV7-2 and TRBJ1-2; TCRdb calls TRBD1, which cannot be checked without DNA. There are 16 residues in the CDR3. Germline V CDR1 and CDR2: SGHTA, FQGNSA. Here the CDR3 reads CASSLEPGTGGVGYTF.